This T cell receptor (beta chain) stems from a study of Ad26.COV2.S vaccination and SARS-CoV-2 variants. Some clones are missing from TCRdb's copy, which holds only in-frame ones; the method was immunoSEQ multiplex PCR. The table records roughly 300,000 clones, approximately 86% of them present only once. This CDR3 comprises 14 residues. Per the germline V gene, CDR1 is LNHDA and CDR2 is SQIVND (reference sequence). V gave up 3 bases and J gave up 1 base, with 8 bases separating them. Described treatment: 19 received Ad26.COV2.S at low or high dose, single or two shots; 5 received placebo; per-sample allocation not given. Collection of the samples took place on day 63 after the first injection of vaccine or placebo.

The receptor comes from a person between 18 and 59 years old who received the Ad26.COV2.S COVID-19 vaccine or a placebo. The sample was peripheral blood, taken in a trial of Ad26.COV2.S vaccine versus placebo. The chain has TRBV19 and TRBJ2-3, with a possible D match to TRBD2 (6 bases). The CDR3 DNA reads as TGTGCCAGTAGTATGGCGGGACGCACAGATACGCAGTATTTT. The encoded protein is CASSMAGRTDTQYF. Filled out from reference TRBV19 and TRBJ2-3, the complete variable domain reads DGGITQSPKYLFRKEGQNVTLSCEQNLNHDAMYWYRQDPGQGLRLIYYSQIVNDFQKGDIAEGYSVSREKKESFPLTVTSAQKNPTAFYLCASSMAGRTDTQYFGPGTRLTVL.